This T cell receptor (beta chain) derives from a study of human T cells and chemical hapten exposure. Study-level background: Skin on the upper inner arm, 2 cm by 2 cm in size, was sensitized with 2% DPC. Regarding the study as a whole: PT1 expanded TCR counts and patch test score correlated positively.

A single record per CDR3 protein comes from TCRdb applying MiXCR to the RACE reads. The sample holds about 360,000 distinct CDR3 sequences, around 7% seen once. As for this clonotype: Its target is unknown.

Trimming pared 3 bases from V and 0 bases from J, leaving 8 bases between. Germline-derived CDR1 and CDR2 are DFQATT and SNEGSKA (reference sequence). The CDR3 loop spans 13 amino acids. Time point specified: patch test 1, 2 weeks after DPC sensitization. This sample's treatment: therapeutic diphenylcyclopropenone sensitization with weekly scalp DPC. At patch-test visits, sampling came before the patch test. This TCR derives from a woman aged 18-29 years with alopecia areata. Some clones in this sample may be carry-over from other donors' samples. The chain has TRBV20-1 and TRBJ1-1; D unclear. This specimen consisted of whole blood, obtained in connection with sensitization to the hapten diphenylcyclopropenone (DPC). In DNA, the CDR3 is TGCAGTGCTAGCAGGACCATGAACACTGAAGCTTTCTTT. This codes for CSASRTMNTEAFF.